This T cell receptor (beta chain) was found in a study of early T cells in non-severe SARS-CoV-2 infection. Study information: Alpha and beta chains were unpaired, from unsorted whole-blood bulk RNA. General study points: VDJdb-based matching was biased toward anti-spike CD8 responses and missed private and CD4 specificities.

Unique molecular identifiers (one per individual cDNA molecule) were attached. MiXCR, applied by TCRdb to the 5' RACE reads, yields one record per CDR3 protein. The sample shows just over 80,000 distinct CDR3 sequences, about an eighth of them seen only once. V shed 5 bases and J 7 bases; nucleotides not matched to a gene: 9. There are 14 residues in the CDR3. This clonotype was seen ten or more times. Its matching antigen is unknown. The chain has TRBV12-3 or TRBV12-4 and TRBJ2-7; TRBD1 matches 9 bases. The TCR comes from an adult who was a healthcare worker with PCR-confirmed SARS-CoV-2 infection or an uninfected control (not recorded which). The sample taken for sequencing was whole blood. The CDR3 nucleotides are TGTGCCAGCAGTCCGCCTTGGACAGGGGAAGAGCAGTACTTC. This sequence encodes CASSPPWTGEEQYF.